This T cell receptor beta chain was recovered during a study of T cells in Graves' hyperthyroidism and ophthalmopathy. Many counts were recorded for this clonotype. There were TCR beta CDR3 regions amplified from RNA transcripts. RT-PCR in the first round (using the HTBI primer set) targeted the TCR CDR3. One entry per CDR3 protein results from TCRdb running MiXCR on the multiplex PCR reads. The data contain hundreds of thousands of distinct CDR3 sequences, about 15% of them singletons. V shed 4 bases and J shed 3 bases, with 16 bases lying between them. The CDR3 runs 16 residues. Per the germline V gene, CDR1 is SNHLY and CDR2 is FYNNEI.

Material: blood. The sequence was obtained from a woman aged 25-40 years with Graves' hyperthyroidism that later progressed to Graves' ophthalmopathy. The chain has TRBV2 and TRBJ1-3; a possible D gene is TRBD1 (6 bases). The CDR3 here is CASSGGWGRSGNTIYF. CDR3 nucleotides: TGTGCCAGCAGTGGTGGTTGGGGGCGAAGTGGAAACACCATATATTTT.